Following are 30 T cell receptor beta chains from one sample sequenced in a study of T cells after yellow fever vaccination. MiXCR was run by TCRdb on the 5' RACE reads, yielding one entry per CDR3 protein. The sample holds more than 450,000 distinct CDR3 sequences, 21% seen once. Sequenced here: PBMCs, sampled about 21 days after the first yellow fever vaccination. These receptors came from a young man who received the YFV17D yellow fever vaccine.

The chain recombines TRBV12-3 or TRBV12-4 with TRBJ2-1, with 10 bases fitting TRBD2. This CDR3 region has 14 residues. Trimming removed 2 bases from V and 6 bases from J; junction bases left unmatched: 1. In nucleotides, the CDR3 is TGTGCCAGCAGTTTACTAGCGGGGGTCAATGAGCAGTTCTTC. Its protein is CASSLLAGVNEQFF.

This chain links TRBV12-3 or TRBV12-4 with TRBJ2-1, with TRBD2 matching over 8 bases. There are 15 residues in the CDR3. Germline trimming cut 4 bases from V and 8 bases from J; bases unmatched to any gene: 10. The chain's CDR3 is CASSSVSGGPDEQFF. Written as DNA, the CDR3 is TGTGCCAGCAGTTCGGTCAGCGGGGGTCCGGATGAGCAGTTCTTC.

This clonotype was seen repeatedly, ten times or more. Mismatch with germline at one junction end may stem from a read error. The J gene is TRBJ2-5, the V gene TRBV7-7, with TRBD2 matching 8 bases. This CDR3 region has 13 residues. Germline V gene lookup returns CDR1 SSHAT and CDR2 FNYEAQ (reference sequence). The CDR3 protein is CASTDTGGETQYF. In DNA form, the CDR3 reads TGTGCTAGCACCGACACGGGAGGGGAGACCCAGTACTTC. The whole variable domain, filled in from reference TRBV7-7 and TRBJ2-5, reads GAGVSQSPRYKVTKRGQDVTLRCDPISSHATLYWYQQALGQGPEFLTYFNYEAQPDKSGLPSDRFSAERPEGSISTLTIQRTEQRDSAMYRCASTDTGGETQYFGPGTRLLVL.

V is TRBV20-1 and J is TRBJ2-2, with no clear D. This CDR3 comprises 15 residues. The germline CDR1 and CDR2 sequences are DFQATT and SNEGSKA (reference sequence). Trimming removed 1 base from V and 4 bases from J, with 13 bases in between. In DNA, the CDR3 is TGCAGTGCTAGAGTTGCAGGTCTGGGCACCGGGGAGCTGTTTTTT. Protein: CSARVAGLGTGELFF.

The chain links TRBV6-1 to TRBJ2-5; TRBD2 matches at 8 bases. CDR3 length: 13 residues. V was clipped by 7 bases and J by 6 bases; unmatched bases: 7. Germline CDR1 MNHNS, CDR2 SASEGT. The chain's CDR3 is CASKRGGTKTQYF. The CDR3 nucleotides are TGTGCCAGCAAACGGGGGGGCACGAAGACCCAGTACTTC.

In this sample, this clonotype turned up a few times. The chain combines TRBV7-9 with TRBJ2-7, with TRBD2 matching over 9 bases. CDR3 length: 14 residues. The germline V gene has CDR1 SEHNR and CDR2 FQNEAQ (reference sequence). The trim removed 3 bases at V and 6 bases at J, leaving 6 bases unmatched. The chain's CDR3 is CASSFGGGASEQYV. Here the CDR3 DNA reads TGTGCCAGCAGCTTCGGCGGGGGGGCCTCCGAGCAGTACGTC.

At least ten counts were recorded for this clonotype. The rearrangement uses TRBV7-2 and TRBJ2-5; D not resolved. V was shortened by 3 bases and J by 2 bases, with 4 bases between the two germline ends. The germline CDR1 and CDR2 sequences are SGHTA and FQGNSA. The CDR3 consists of 12 residues. The CDR3 loop is CASSFWQETQYF. The CDR3 DNA reads TGTGCCAGCAGCTTCTGGCAAGAGACCCAGTACTTC. Full variable domain (rest looked up from reference TRBV7-2 and TRBJ2-5): GAGVSQSPSNKVTEKGKDVELRCDPISGHTALYWYRQSLGQGLEFLIYFQGNSAPDKSGLPSDRFSAERTGGSVSTLTIQRTQQEDSAVYLCASSFWQETQYFGPGTRLLVL.

In its sample, this clonotype was seen a few times. The genes are TRBV28 and TRBJ2-1, with a possible D match to TRBD2 (6 bases). This CDR3 region has 16 residues. V lost 5 bases to trimming and J lost 3 bases, with 17 bases between them. The V gene's germline CDR1 is MDHEN and CDR2 SYDVKM. Here the CDR3 reads CASSPLDGGDYNEQFF. DNA for the CDR3: TGTGCCAGCAGTCCCCTAGACGGGGGAGACTACAATGAGCAGTTCTTC.

The genes are TRBV25-1 and TRBJ2-5; the D call may be TRBD1 or TRBD2 (5 bases each). The germline gives CDR1 MGHDK, CDR2 SYGVNS. CDR3 length: 11 amino acids. The ends were cut back, 3 bases at V and 8 bases at J, with 7 bases in the middle. The CDR3 nucleotides read TGTGCCAGCAGTGACCGGGACACCCAGTACTTC. Encoded protein: CASSDRDTQYF. The full variable domain, with the rest looked up from reference TRBV25-1 and TRBJ2-5, is EADIYQTPRYLVIGTGKKITLECSQTMGHDKMYWYQQDPGMELHLIHYSYGVNSTEKGDLSSESTVSRIRTEHFPLTLESARPSHTSQYLCASSDRDTQYFGPGTRLLVL.

This clonotype was recorded only once. The chain links TRBV2 to TRBJ1-1; D not certain. Trimming took off 6 bases at V and 4 bases at J, with 12 bases between the two ends. The CDR3 length is 13 residues. Germline V CDR1 and CDR2: SNHLY, FYNNEI. The CDR3 here is CASRTDWGTEAFF. In DNA form, the CDR3 reads TGTGCCAGCAGGACCGACTGGGGCACTGAAGCTTTCTTT.

This chain joins TRBV4-3 and TRBJ2-5; 9 nucleotides align to TRBD2. Unmatched junction bases numbered 0, after V lost 0 bases and J lost 7 bases. Germline-derived CDR1 and CDR2 are LGHNA and YSLEER. The CDR3 totals 13 residues. This CDR3 is CASSQELAGTQYF. CDR3 nucleotides: TGCGCCAGCAGCCAAGAACTAGCGGGGACCCAGTACTTC.

Comment on this clonotype: This sequence may be a read error, since a much larger clone differs from it by one base. The chain has TRBV12-3 or TRBV12-4 and TRBJ1-3; D is unclear. V was pared by 5 bases and J by 0 bases, with 5 bases between. CDR3 length equals 13 residues. CDR3 nucleotides: TGTGCCAGCAGTCGAAACTCTGGAAACACCATATATTTT. This translates into CASSRNSGNTIYF.

The V gene is TRBV7-2, the J gene TRBJ1-4; 12 positions agree with TRBD1. Germline V gives CDR1 SGHTA, CDR2 FQGNSA. V lost 3 bases, J lost 3 bases, and 5 bases stayed unmatched. This CDR3 region has 17 residues. This CDR3 reads CASSLRDRGLANEKLFF. CDR3 DNA sequence: TGTGCCAGCAGCTTGCGGGACAGGGGGCTGGCTAATGAAAAACTGTTTTTT.

This clonotype was recorded a few times. The DNA is omitted, as the CDR3 cannot be located on it reliably, and the CDR3 follows TCRdb's listing. The gene calls are TRBV28 and TRBJ2-5; the D call TRBD1 from the table was never checked on the DNA. Germline CDR1 MDHEN, CDR2 SYDVKM. Including both end residues, the CDR3 is 15 amino acids long. This CDR3 reads CASSSSGQGEETQYF.

The V call is TRBV5-1, the J call TRBJ2-3; tentatively, D is TRBD2 (5 bases). CDR3 length equals 15 residues. Germline CDR1 is SGHRS and CDR2 is YFSETQ. V was trimmed by 1 base and J by 2 bases, leaving 11 bases between them. The DNA of the CDR3 is TGCGCCAGCAGCTTGCCTGGACTTAACACAGATACGCAGTATTTT. Its protein is CASSLPGLNTDTQYF.

This chain connects TRBV6-2 or TRBV6-3 to TRBJ2-7, with D possibly being TRBD2 (5 bases). Looked up from germline, CDR1 is MNHEY and CDR2 is SVGEGT. CDR3 size: 15 residues. V was clipped by 2 bases and J by 8 bases, with 19 bases between them. CDR3 sequence: CASSYLTDIIGKQYF. In DNA form, the CDR3 reads TGTGCCAGCAGTTACCTCACAGATATTATCGGGAAGCAGTACTTC.

The rearrangement links TRBV12-3 or TRBV12-4 to TRBJ2-1, with D hard to call. This CDR3 is 13 amino acids long. V lost 2 bases to trimming and J lost 7 bases, with 9 bases between them. CDR3 region: CASSLTDGNEQFF. The CDR3 coding sequence is TGTGCCAGCAGTTTAACTGACGGGAATGAGCAGTTCTTC.

This clonotype was observed many times. V and J are TRBV29-1 and TRBJ2-7, with 7 bases aligning to TRBD1. J lost 10 bases, V lost 5 bases, and 14 bases had no gene match. Looked up from germline, CDR1 is SQVTM and CDR2 is ANQGSEA. This CDR3 has 13 amino acids. DNA of the CDR3: TGCAGCGTTTACGGTGGCAGGGGGATCATCCAGTACGTC. It encodes CSVYGGRGIIQYV.

This clonotype has a count of ten or more. The V call is TRBV12-3 or TRBV12-4, the J call TRBJ2-2; the D is unclear. V was shortened by 3 bases and J by 6 bases, with 8 bases between the two germline ends. There are 13 residues in the CDR3. CDR3 protein: CASSFRQPGELFF. The CDR3 DNA sequence: TGTGCCAGCAGTTTTCGGCAGCCCGGGGAGCTGTTTTTT.

This clonotype has at least ten counts. The CDR3 DNA reads as TGTGCCAGCAGTAACCGGGAAACGCGCCTACTAGCCAAAAACATTCAGTACTTC. The encoded protein is CASSNRETRLLAKNIQYF. The chain links TRBV6-2 or TRBV6-3 to TRBJ2-4; D is possibly TRBD2 (5 bases). Germline V lookup: CDR1 MNHEY, CDR2 SVGEGT. V was shortened by 5 bases and J by 0 bases, with 20 bases between the two germline ends. This CDR3 has 18 amino acids.

This clonotype came up a few times. The chain combines TRBV5-1 with TRBJ2-5; possibly TRBD1 or TRBD2 for D (5 bases each). The length of the CDR3 is 13 residues. The V gene's germline CDR1 is SGHRS and CDR2 YFSETQ. V was shortened by 4 bases and J by 4 bases, with 11 bases between the two germline ends. CDR3 DNA sequence: TGCGCCAGCAGCGAGGGACGAGGAGAGACCCAGTACTTC. Translation gives CASSEGRGETQYF. Variable domain in full (rest from reference TRBV5-1 and TRBJ2-5): KAGVTQTPRYLIKTRGQQVTLSCSPISGHRSVSWYQQTPGQGLQFLFEYFSETQRNKGNFPGRFSGRQFSNSRSEMNVSTLELGDSALYLCASSEGRGETQYFGPGTRLLVL.

V usage is TRBV3-1 and J usage is TRBJ1-5; no firm D call. This CDR3 comprises 14 residues. The V end was cut by 7 bases, the J end by 1 base, with 11 bases between. CDR1 and CDR2 (germline): LGHDT, YNNKEL (reference sequence). The CDR3: CASTPGGSNQPQHF. Written as DNA, the CDR3 is TGTGCCAGCACCCCAGGTGGAAGCAATCAGCCCCAGCATTTT.

This clonotype showed up just once. J is TRBJ2-7 and V is TRBV20-1; 8 positions agree with TRBD2. Trimming cost V 6 bases and J 5 bases; bases outside gene matches: 9. The length of the CDR3 is 13 residues. The V gene's germline CDR1 is DFQATT and CDR2 SNEGSKA (reference sequence). The CDR3, as DNA: TGCAGTGCCCGGTCCGGGGGGGAGAACGAGCAGTACGTC. Its protein product is CSARSGGENEQYV.

The J gene is TRBJ2-5, the V gene TRBV5-1, with 7 positions matching TRBD2. Unmatched junction bases numbered 4, after V lost 2 bases and J lost 3 bases. The CDR3 totals 14 residues. The germline CDR1 and CDR2 sequences are SGHRS and YFSETQ. The CDR3 is CASSLGTIKETQYF. In DNA form, the CDR3 reads TGCGCCAGCAGCTTAGGGACTATCAAAGAGACCCAGTACTTC.

The table lists this clonotype with a few counts. The chain is built from TRBV6-5 and TRBJ2-3; 13 bases are a match to TRBD2. The V segment lost 2 bases and the J segment 10 bases; nucleotides outside the gene matches: 15. The CDR3 runs to 18 residues. In germline, CDR1 is MNHEY, CDR2 SVGAGI. The CDR3 is CASSYEGLAGFVLVPQYF. CDR3 sequence (DNA): TGTGCCAGCAGTTACGAGGGACTAGCGGGGTTCGTCCTAGTTCCGCAGTATTTT.

The J gene is TRBJ1-2, the V gene TRBV9; D is uncertain. Trimming left V 1 base short and J 5 bases short, with 9 bases between. The CDR3 consists of 13 residues. Germline V lookup: CDR1 SGDLS, CDR2 YYNGEE. CDR3 amino acids: CASSVQVGYGYTF. The CDR3 bases are TGTGCCAGCAGCGTACAGGTTGGGTATGGCTACACCTTC.

The chain uses TRBV7-2 and TRBJ1-1, with 9 bases that match TRBD1. In germline, CDR1 is SGHTA, CDR2 FQGNSA. Losses at the gene ends were 5 bases for V and 2 bases for J; bases not matched to a gene: 6. This CDR3 comprises 15 residues. The CDR3 spells CASSQQGAINTEAFF. In DNA form, the CDR3 reads TGTGCCAGCAGCCAACAGGGGGCCATCAACACTGAAGCTTTCTTT.

Only a few counts were recorded for this clonotype. The chain has TRBV27 and TRBJ2-3; the match to TRBD1 covers 10 bases. From germline, CDR1 is MNHEY and CDR2 SMNVEV (reference sequence). The CDR3 is made up of 16 amino acids. The J segment lost 2 bases and the V segment lost 4 bases, leaving 6 bases of the junction unmatched. The CDR3, as DNA: TGTGCCAGCAGTTCGCGCGACAGGGGGCTCACAGATACGCAGTATTTT. It yields the protein CASSSRDRGLTDTQYF.

This clonotype was seen only a few times. The chain joins TRBV5-1 to TRBJ2-2; D call uncertain. CDR1 is SGHRS, CDR2 YFSETQ, per germline. The ends were cut back, 7 bases at V and 6 bases at J, with 13 bases in the middle. This CDR3 is 13 amino acids long. CDR3 nucleotides: TGCGCCAGCGGTAGGGTATTACCCGGGGAGCTGTTTTTT. Its protein is CASGRVLPGELFF.

V is TRBV7-7 and J is TRBJ2-1; D call uncertain. In germline, CDR1 is SSHAT, CDR2 FNYEAQ (reference sequence). CDR3 length equals 16 residues. V was trimmed by 4 bases and J by 5 bases, leaving 18 bases between them. CDR3 coding DNA: TGTGCCAGCAGCTCCTCCCGACACGGGCTGGACAATGAGCAGTTCTTC. Translated: CASSSSRHGLDNEQFF.